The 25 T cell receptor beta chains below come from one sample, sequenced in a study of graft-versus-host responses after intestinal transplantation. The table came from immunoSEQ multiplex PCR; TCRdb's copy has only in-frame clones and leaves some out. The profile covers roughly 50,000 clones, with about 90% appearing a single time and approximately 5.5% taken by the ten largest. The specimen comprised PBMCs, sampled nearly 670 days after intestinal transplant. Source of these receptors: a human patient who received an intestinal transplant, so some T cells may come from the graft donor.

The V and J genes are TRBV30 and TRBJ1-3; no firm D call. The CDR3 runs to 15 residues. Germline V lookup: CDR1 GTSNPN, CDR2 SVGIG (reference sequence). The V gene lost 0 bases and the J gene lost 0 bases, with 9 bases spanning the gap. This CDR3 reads CAWSVLPLSGNTIYF. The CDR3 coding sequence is TGTGCCTGGAGTGTACTCCCCCTCTCTGGAAACACCATATATTTT.

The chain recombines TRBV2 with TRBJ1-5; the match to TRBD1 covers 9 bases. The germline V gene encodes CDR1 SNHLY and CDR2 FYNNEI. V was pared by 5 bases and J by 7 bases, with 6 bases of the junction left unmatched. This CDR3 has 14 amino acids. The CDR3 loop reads CASSPGTGRQPQHF. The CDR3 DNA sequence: TGTGCCAGCAGTCCCGGGACAGGGAGGCAGCCCCAGCATTTT.

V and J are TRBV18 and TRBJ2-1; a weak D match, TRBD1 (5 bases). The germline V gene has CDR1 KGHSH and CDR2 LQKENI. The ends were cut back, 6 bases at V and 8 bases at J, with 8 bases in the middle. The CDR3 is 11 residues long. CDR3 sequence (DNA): TGTGCCAGCTCCCAGGGATATGAGCAGTTCTTC. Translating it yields CASSQGYEQFF.

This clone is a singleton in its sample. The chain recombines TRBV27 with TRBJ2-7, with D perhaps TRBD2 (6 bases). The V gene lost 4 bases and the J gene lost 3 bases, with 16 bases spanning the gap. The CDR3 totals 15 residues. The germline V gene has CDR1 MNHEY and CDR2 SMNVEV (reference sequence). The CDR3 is CASSSAQTSIYEQYF. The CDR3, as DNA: TGTGCCAGCAGTTCAGCACAGACTAGTATCTACGAGCAGTACTTC.

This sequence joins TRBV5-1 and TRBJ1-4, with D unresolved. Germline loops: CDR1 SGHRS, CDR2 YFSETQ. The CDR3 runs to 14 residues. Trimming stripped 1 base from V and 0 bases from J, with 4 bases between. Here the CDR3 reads CASSLRPTNEKLFF. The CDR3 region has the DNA TGCGCCAGCAGCTTGCGGCCAACTAATGAAAAACTGTTTTTT.

Written as DNA, the CDR3 is TGTGCCAGCAGAGCTAGCGGGGTCTACGAGCAGTACTTC. Protein: CASRASGVYEQYF. The chain is built from TRBV27 and TRBJ2-7; 9 bases are a match to TRBD2. Per the germline V gene, CDR1 is MNHEY and CDR2 is SMNVEV (reference sequence). Trimming cost V 6 bases and J 3 bases; bases outside gene matches: 3. This CDR3 has 13 amino acids.

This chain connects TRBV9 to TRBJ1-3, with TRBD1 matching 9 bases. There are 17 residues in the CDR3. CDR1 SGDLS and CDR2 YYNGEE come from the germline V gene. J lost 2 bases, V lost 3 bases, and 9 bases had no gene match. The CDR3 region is CASSGGPGQGTGNTIYF. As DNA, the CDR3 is TGTGCCAGCAGCGGCGGACCTGGACAGGGGACTGGAAACACCATATATTTT.

CDR3 in amino acids: CASSYTQGLVTEQFF. The CDR3 coding sequence is TGTGCCAGCAGTTACACCCAAGGGCTAGTTACTGAGCAGTTCTTC. The chain is built from TRBV6-5 and TRBJ2-1; D is uncertain. The CDR3 totals 15 residues. Germline CDR1 reads MNHEY; CDR2 reads SVGAGI. V shed 2 bases and J shed 9 bases, with 17 bases lying between them.

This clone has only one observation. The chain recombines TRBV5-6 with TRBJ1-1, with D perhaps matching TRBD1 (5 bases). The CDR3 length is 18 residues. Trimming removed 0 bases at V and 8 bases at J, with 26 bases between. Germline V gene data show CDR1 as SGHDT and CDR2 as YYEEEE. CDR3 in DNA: TGTGCCAGCAGCTTGGTCCGGGTGGTACTACTCGGGACCGTCGAAGCTTTCTTT. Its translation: CASSLVRVVLLGTVEAFF.

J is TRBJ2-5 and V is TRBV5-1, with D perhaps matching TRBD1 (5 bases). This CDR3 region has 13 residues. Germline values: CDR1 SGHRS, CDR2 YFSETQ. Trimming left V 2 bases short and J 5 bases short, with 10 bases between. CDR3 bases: TGCGCCAGCAGCTTAAGGGGCGGCGAGACCCAGTACTTC. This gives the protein CASSLRGGETQYF.

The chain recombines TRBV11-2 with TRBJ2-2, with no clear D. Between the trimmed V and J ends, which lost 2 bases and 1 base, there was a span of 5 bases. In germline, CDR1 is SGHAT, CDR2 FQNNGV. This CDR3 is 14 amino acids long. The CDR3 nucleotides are TGTGCCAGCAGCTTACCCGTGAACACCGGGGAGCTGTTTTTT. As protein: CASSLPVNTGELFF.

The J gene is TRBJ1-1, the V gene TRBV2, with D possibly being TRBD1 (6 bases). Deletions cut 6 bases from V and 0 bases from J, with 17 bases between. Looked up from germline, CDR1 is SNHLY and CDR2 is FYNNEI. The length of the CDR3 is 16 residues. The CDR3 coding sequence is TGTGCCAGCAGAACTACGACAGGATTGATGAACACTGAAGCTTTCTTT. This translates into CASRTTTGLMNTEAFF.

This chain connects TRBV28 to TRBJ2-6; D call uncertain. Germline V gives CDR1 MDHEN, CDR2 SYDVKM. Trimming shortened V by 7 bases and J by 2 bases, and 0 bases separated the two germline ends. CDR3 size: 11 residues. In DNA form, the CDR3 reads TGTGCCAGCACTGGGGCCAACGTCCTGACTTTC. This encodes CASTGANVLTF.

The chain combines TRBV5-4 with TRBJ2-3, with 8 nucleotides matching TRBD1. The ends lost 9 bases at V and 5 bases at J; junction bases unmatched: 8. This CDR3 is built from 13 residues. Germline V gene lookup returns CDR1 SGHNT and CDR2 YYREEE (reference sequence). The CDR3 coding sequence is TGTGCCACCAACAGGGGGGAGTTAGATACGCAGTATTTT. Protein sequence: CATNRGELDTQYF. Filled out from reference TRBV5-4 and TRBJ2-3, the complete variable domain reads ETGVTQSPTHLIKTRGQQVTLRCSSQSGHNTVSWYQQALGQGPQFIFQYYREEENGRGNFPPRFSGLQFPNYSSELNVNALELDDSALYLCATNRGELDTQYFGPGTRLTVL.

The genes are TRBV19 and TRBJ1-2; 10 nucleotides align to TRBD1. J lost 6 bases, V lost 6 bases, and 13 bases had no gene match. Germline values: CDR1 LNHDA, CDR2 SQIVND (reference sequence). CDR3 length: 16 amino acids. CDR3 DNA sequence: TGTGCCAGTAGACCCTCTCGGGACAGGGGTTGGAATGGCTACACCTTC. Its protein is CASRPSRDRGWNGYTF.

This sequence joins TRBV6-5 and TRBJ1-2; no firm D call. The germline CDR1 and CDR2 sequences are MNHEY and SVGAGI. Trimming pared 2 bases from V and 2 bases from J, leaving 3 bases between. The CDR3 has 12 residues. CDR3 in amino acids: CASSYRNYGYTF. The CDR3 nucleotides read TGTGCCAGCAGTTACCGGAACTATGGCTACACCTTC.

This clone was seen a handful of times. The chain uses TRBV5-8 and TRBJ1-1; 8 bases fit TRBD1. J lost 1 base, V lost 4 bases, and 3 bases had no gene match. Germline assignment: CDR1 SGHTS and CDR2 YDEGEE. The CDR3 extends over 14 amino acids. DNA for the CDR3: TGTGCCAGCAGCCACGGGACAGGGAACACTGAAGCTTTCTTT. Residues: CASSHGTGNTEAFF.

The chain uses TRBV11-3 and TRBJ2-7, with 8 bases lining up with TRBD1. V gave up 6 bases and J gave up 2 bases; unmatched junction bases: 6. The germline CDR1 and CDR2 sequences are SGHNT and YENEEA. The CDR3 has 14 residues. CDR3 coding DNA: TGTGCCAGCAGTCCGGACAGGGTTCCCTACGAGCAGTACTTC. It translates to CASSPDRVPYEQYF.

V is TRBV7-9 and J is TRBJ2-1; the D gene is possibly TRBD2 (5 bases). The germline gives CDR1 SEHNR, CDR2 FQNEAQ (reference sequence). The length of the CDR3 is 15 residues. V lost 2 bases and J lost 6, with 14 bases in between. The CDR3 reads CASSLTLEGSNEQFF. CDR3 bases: TGTGCCAGCAGCTTAACACTAGAGGGTAGCAATGAGCAGTTCTTC.

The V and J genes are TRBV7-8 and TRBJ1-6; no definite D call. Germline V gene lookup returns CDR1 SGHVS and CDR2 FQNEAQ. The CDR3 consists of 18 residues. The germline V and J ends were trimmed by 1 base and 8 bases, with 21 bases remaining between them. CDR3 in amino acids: CASSLGVRGSYRDSPLHF. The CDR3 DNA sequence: TGTGCCAGCAGCTTAGGTGTACGGGGATCGTATCGGGATTCACCCCTCCACTTT.

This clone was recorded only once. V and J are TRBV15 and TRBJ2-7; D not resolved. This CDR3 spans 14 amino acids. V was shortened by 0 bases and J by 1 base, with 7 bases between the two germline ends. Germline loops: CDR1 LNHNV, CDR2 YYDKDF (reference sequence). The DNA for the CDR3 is TGTGCCACCAGCAGAGATTTGGGATCCTACGAGCAGTACTTC. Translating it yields CATSRDLGSYEQYF.

CDR3 loop: CASRGGTESSPLHF. The CDR3 DNA reads as TGTGCCAGCAGGGGGGGGACCGAGAGTTCACCCCTCCACTTT. The chain couples TRBV7-8 to TRBJ1-6; possible D gene TRBD1, 5 bases. Trimming cost V 6 bases and J 9 bases, with 15 bases left between them. The germline V gene has CDR1 SGHVS and CDR2 FQNEAQ. CDR3 length equals 14 residues.

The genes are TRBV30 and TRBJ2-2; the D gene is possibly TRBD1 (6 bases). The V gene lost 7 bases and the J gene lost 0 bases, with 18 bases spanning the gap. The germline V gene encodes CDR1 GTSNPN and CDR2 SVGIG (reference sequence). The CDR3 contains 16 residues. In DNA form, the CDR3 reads TGTGCCTTACACAGGGAAACGTTGTCGAACACCGGGGAGCTGTTTTTT. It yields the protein CALHRETLSNTGELFF.

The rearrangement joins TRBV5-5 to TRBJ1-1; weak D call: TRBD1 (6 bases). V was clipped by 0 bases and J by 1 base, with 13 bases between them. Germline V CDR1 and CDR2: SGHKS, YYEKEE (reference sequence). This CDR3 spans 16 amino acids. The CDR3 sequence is CASSLAGTLRNTEAFF. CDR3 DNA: TGTGCCAGCAGCTTGGCCGGGACACTTAGGAACACTGAAGCTTTCTTT.

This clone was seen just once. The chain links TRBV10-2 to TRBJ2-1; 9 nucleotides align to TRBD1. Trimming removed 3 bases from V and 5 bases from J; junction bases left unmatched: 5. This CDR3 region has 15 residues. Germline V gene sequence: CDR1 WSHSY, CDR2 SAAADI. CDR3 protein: CASSEGTGMNNEQFF. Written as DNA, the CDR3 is TGCGCCAGCAGTGAAGGGACAGGGATGAACAATGAGCAGTTCTTC.